This record covers a single T cell receptor (beta chain). This sample is part of a study of control samples from healthy donors and cancer patients. This table comes from immunoSEQ multiplex PCR, and its TCRdb copy is limited to in-frame clones, with some not included. The profile shows roughly 450,000 clones, 80% to 95% of them singletons. Germline assignment: CDR1 MGHRA and CDR2 YSYEKL. CDR3 length: 18 residues. V lost 0 bases and J 8 bases, leaving 23 bases between the germline ends. The sequenced sample consisted of PBMCs. The V gene is TRBV4-1, the J gene TRBJ2-1, with D possibly being TRBD2 (6 bases). The sequence was obtained from a man in his forties or fifties with head and neck cancer. CDR3 nucleotide sequence: TGCGCCAGCAGCCAAGATTTTCACGGCGGGAATCTCATGTATGAGCAGTTCTTC. Amino acids: CASSQDFHGGNLMYEQFF.